These 29 T cell receptor beta chains share one sample of origin, sequenced in a study of blood T cell repertoires in COVID-19. TCRdb's table, derived via immunoSEQ multiplex PCR, lists solely in-frame clones and lacks some. Among some 96,000 clones, over 75% were seen once, and the ten largest hold 1.7%. The sample consisted of peripheral blood. These receptors came from a man between 60 and 75 years old with acute or convalescent COVID-19.

V is TRBV19 and J is TRBJ1-5; 7 bases match TRBD1. CDR3 length: 16 amino acids. The J segment lost 2 bases and the V segment lost 4 bases, leaving 8 bases of the junction unmatched. Germline CDR1 reads LNHDA; CDR2 reads SQIVND (reference sequence). The CDR3 sequence: CASSRLTGKGNQPQHF. The CDR3 DNA reads as TGTGCCAGTAGTAGATTGACAGGGAAGGGCAATCAGCCCCAGCATTTT.

The chain is built from TRBV6-1 and TRBJ1-1; D may be TRBD1 (5 bases). V was clipped by 2 bases and J by 11 bases, with 15 bases between them. From germline, CDR1 is MNHNS and CDR2 SASEGT. There are 13 residues in the CDR3. The CDR3 DNA reads as TGTGCCAGCAGTGAAACCAGGAGGGGCCGGGCTTTCTTT. Protein: CASSETRRGRAFF.

The chain has TRBV5-1 and TRBJ1-2, with 7 bases matching TRBD1. Trimming removed 1 base from V and 6 bases from J; junction bases left unmatched: 15. The CDR3 totals 17 residues. Germline V lookup: CDR1 SGHRS, CDR2 YFSETQ. CDR3 in DNA: TGCGCCAGCAGCTTGAATCAGGGGGGTATCGAGAAGAATGGCTACACCTTC. It translates to CASSLNQGGIEKNGYTF.

V is TRBV5-4 and J is TRBJ1-4; D perhaps matches TRBD1 (5 bases). The CDR3 has 15 residues. CDR1 and CDR2 (germline): SGHNT, YYREEE (reference sequence). V shed 0 bases and J shed 7 bases, with 13 bases lying between them. The CDR3 region is CASSLGGEQSEKLFF. Written as DNA, the CDR3 is TGTGCCAGCAGCTTGGGGGGGGAGCAGAGTGAAAAACTGTTTTTT.

The rearrangement uses TRBV27 and TRBJ1-1; D is ambiguous. Trimming shortened V by 6 bases and J by 0 bases, and 8 bases separated the two germline ends. The CDR3 length is 13 residues. Germline V gene sequence: CDR1 MNHEY, CDR2 SMNVEV (reference sequence). As DNA, the CDR3 is TGTGCCAGCAGCTGGCAGTTGAACACTGAAGCTTTCTTT. Its translation: CASSWQLNTEAFF.

The rearrangement joins TRBV7-2 to TRBJ1-2; 9 bases agree with TRBD1. V gave up 5 bases and J gave up 6 bases; unmatched junction bases: 10. Per the germline V gene, CDR1 is SGHTA and CDR2 is FQGNSA. The CDR3 is made up of 15 amino acids. In DNA, the CDR3 is TGTGCCAGCAGCCAATCGCTCGGGACAGGGAATGGCTACACCTTC. This translates into CASSQSLGTGNGYTF.

J is TRBJ1-3 and V is TRBV7-9; 7 nucleotides agree with TRBD1. V shed 3 bases, J shed 0 bases, and the junction held 8 bases outside the gene matches. CDR3 size: 17 residues. The germline CDR1 and CDR2 sequences are SEHNR and FQNEAQ (reference sequence). CDR3 bases: TGTGCCAGCAGCTTGAGGGACAGCCCCAGCTCTGGAAACACCATATATTTT. This gives the protein CASSLRDSPSSGNTIYF.

To note about this clone: Other DNA sequences in this sample translate to the same CDR3. The rearrangement joins TRBV30 to TRBJ1-5, with no clear D. The CDR3 runs to 13 residues. Germline V gene data show CDR1 as GTSNPN and CDR2 as SVGIG (reference sequence). V was shortened by 1 base and J by 2 bases, with 6 bases between the two germline ends. The CDR3 DNA follows: TGTGCCTGGAGTGACAGAGGCAATCAGCCCCAGCATTTT. As protein: CAWSDRGNQPQHF. The full variable domain, with the rest looked up from reference TRBV30 and TRBJ1-5, is SQTIHQWPATLVQPVGSPLSLECTVEGTSNPNLYWYRQAAGRGLQLLFYSVGIGQISSEVPQNLSASRPQDRQFILSSKKLLLSDSGFYLCAWSDRGNQPQHFGDGTRLSIL.

The genes are TRBV2 and TRBJ2-1; 7 bases are shared with TRBD1. V trimming: 4 bases; J trimming: 13 bases; junction bases outside the gene matches: 7. The CDR3 covers 12 residues. Germline V gives CDR1 SNHLY, CDR2 FYNNEI. The CDR3 region has the DNA TGTGCCAGCAGTGGACAGGGTCCTATTCAGTTCTTC. Encoded protein: CASSGQGPIQFF.

The CDR3 DNA reads as TGTGCCAGCTCACCAGGAGACACCCAGTACTTC. This encodes CASSPGDTQYF. V is TRBV18 and J is TRBJ2-5, with D unclear. V lost 2 bases, J lost 8 bases, and 6 bases lay in between. The CDR3 spans 11 residues. Germline values: CDR1 KGHSH, CDR2 LQKENI.

The gene calls are TRBV5-1 and TRBJ1-2; 7 bases line up with TRBD1. V dropped 2 bases and J dropped 4; count of bases not matched to a gene: 8. The germline V gene encodes CDR1 SGHRS and CDR2 YFSETQ. The CDR3 loop spans 15 amino acids. The chain's CDR3 is CASSFDPGQSYGYTF. The CDR3 coding sequence is TGCGCCAGCAGCTTTGACCCGGGACAGAGCTATGGCTACACCTTC.

This chain uses TRBV5-1 with TRBJ2-6; 11 bases are shared with TRBD1. CDR1 is SGHRS, CDR2 YFSETQ, per germline. V trimming: 6 bases; J trimming: 0 bases; junction bases outside the gene matches: 8. The CDR3 extends over 18 amino acids. In DNA, the CDR3 is TGCGCCAGCACCCTCCCCGGGACAGGGGGCTCTGGGGCCAACGTCCTGACTTTC. Protein: CASTLPGTGGSGANVLTF.

The chain is built from TRBV10-3 and TRBJ1-2; D may be TRBD1 (5 bases). Trimming cost V 4 bases and J 5 bases, with 5 bases left between them. The CDR3 runs 11 residues. Germline CDR1 and CDR2: ENHRY and SYGVKD. In DNA, the CDR3 is TGTGCCATCAGTGGACAGTATGGCTACACCTTC. It translates to CAISGQYGYTF.

The gene calls are TRBV11-2 and TRBJ1-3, with D uncertain. V dropped 5 bases and J dropped 2 bases, with 13 bases sitting between them. Looked up from germline, CDR1 is SGHAT and CDR2 is FQNNGV. The CDR3 contains 15 residues. The CDR3 protein is CASSPPGTPGNTIYF. The DNA for the CDR3 is TGTGCCAGCAGCCCCCCGGGAACTCCTGGAAACACCATATATTTT.

The genes are TRBV30 and TRBJ1-2; D uncertain. Trimming took 2 bases from V and 8 from J, leaving 12 bases between them. Germline V CDR1 and CDR2: GTSNPN, SVGIG (reference sequence). This CDR3 spans 12 amino acids. CDR3 loop: CAWSLGPRGYTF. In nucleotides, the CDR3 is TGTGCCTGGAGTCTCGGCCCGCGGGGCTACACCTTC.

This chain joins TRBV6-5 and TRBJ2-2; a possible D gene is TRBD1 (5 bases). This CDR3 is 12 amino acids long. CDR1 and CDR2 (germline): MNHEY, SVGAGI. Trimming removed 11 bases at V and 7 bases at J, with 14 bases between. The CDR3, as DNA: TGTGCCGGAGTGACAGTTGTCGGGGAGCTGTTTTTT. This sequence encodes CAGVTVVGELFF.

This chain uses TRBV25-1 with TRBJ1-6, with D unresolved. This CDR3 comprises 14 residues. Deletions cut 1 base from V and 1 base from J, with 2 bases between. Germline values: CDR1 MGHDK, CDR2 SYGVNS. CDR3 sequence (DNA): TGTGCCAGCAGTGAATCATCCTATAATTCACCCCTCCACTTT. Its protein is CASSESSYNSPLHF.

J is TRBJ1-1 and V is TRBV7-9, with TRBD1 identical over 10 bases. From germline, CDR1 is SEHNR and CDR2 FQNEAQ (reference sequence). The V segment lost 3 bases and the J segment 3 bases; nucleotides outside the gene matches: 7. CDR3 size: 16 residues. CDR3 coding DNA: TGTGCCAGCAGCTTCAGATCCGGGACAGGGGACACTGAAGCTTTCTTT. Translating gives CASSFRSGTGDTEAFF.

V is TRBV7-9 and J is TRBJ2-2, with D tentatively TRBD1 (8 bases). The V and J ends lost 5 bases and 1 base respectively, with 14 bases between them. This CDR3 is 16 amino acids long. The V gene's germline CDR1 is SEHNR and CDR2 FQNEAQ (reference sequence). CDR3 sequence reads: CASSRSGTGNTGELFF. The CDR3 DNA sequence: TGTGCCAGCAGCCGCAGCGGGACAGGGAACACCGGGGAGCTGTTTTTT.

This clone was observed once. V and J are TRBV5-4 and TRBJ2-1; D may be TRBD2 (7 bases). This CDR3 has 14 amino acids. Germline V gene lookup returns CDR1 SGHNT and CDR2 YYREEE (reference sequence). V lost 0 bases, J lost 7 bases, and 11 bases lay in between. DNA of the CDR3: TGTGCCAGCAGCTTGGAGAGGGGGGGTAATGAGCAGTTCTTC. This translates into CASSLERGGNEQFF.

The chain couples TRBV6-6 to TRBJ2-7; TRBD2 aligns across 10 bases. V dropped 5 bases and J dropped 0; count of bases not matched to a gene: 7. The CDR3 extends over 16 amino acids. CDR1 MNHNY and CDR2 SVGAGI come from the germline V gene (reference sequence). The CDR3 sequence: CASSRASGGHSYEQYF. CDR3 nucleotide sequence: TGTGCCAGCAGTAGAGCTAGCGGGGGTCACTCCTACGAGCAGTACTTC.

This chain connects TRBV2 to TRBJ1-1; 9 nucleotides line up with TRBD1. The length of the CDR3 is 14 residues. With V trimmed by 7 bases and J by 5 bases, 8 bases remained unmatched. Germline lookup yields CDR1 SNHLY and CDR2 FYNNEI. The CDR3 reads CASTSGGQGTEAFF. In nucleotides, the CDR3 is TGTGCCAGCACCTCCGGGGGACAGGGAACTGAAGCTTTCTTT.

The rearrangement links TRBV7-2 to TRBJ1-6; D is unclear. CDR1 is SGHTA and CDR2 is FQGNSA in the germline V gene. CDR3 size: 14 residues. Trimming removed 0 bases from V and 6 bases from J, with 6 bases in between. CDR3 in amino acids: CASSLAGLNSPLHF. The CDR3 nucleotides read TGTGCCAGCAGCTTAGCAGGACTTAATTCACCCCTCCACTTT.

This chain uses TRBV10-3 with TRBJ1-2, with D tentatively TRBD1 (6 bases). V lost 2 bases and J 3 bases, leaving 16 bases between the germline ends. This CDR3 is 16 amino acids long. Looked up from germline, CDR1 is ENHRY and CDR2 is SYGVKD. CDR3 in DNA: TGTGCCATCAGTGAGCCGACAGGCCGAGTTCACTATGGCTACACCTTC. Translation gives CAISEPTGRVHYGYTF.

The chain combines TRBV6-5 with TRBJ1-5, with 8 bases identical to TRBD1. Germline CDR1 reads MNHEY; CDR2 reads SVGAGI. The CDR3 is 16 residues long. J lost 0 bases, V lost 4 bases, and 5 bases had no gene match. In nucleotides, the CDR3 is TGTGCCAGCAGTTTCGGACAGGGAGCTAGCAATCAGCCCCAGCATTTT. This sequence encodes CASSFGQGASNQPQHF.

The chain is built from TRBV6-1 and TRBJ1-6, with D perhaps TRBD1 (6 bases). V was cut by 3 bases and J by 3 bases, with 18 bases left in between. This CDR3 comprises 18 residues. CDR1 is MNHNS, CDR2 SASEGT, per germline. CDR3 in amino acids: CASSDEGQTLIYNSPLHF. CDR3 nucleotide sequence: TGTGCCAGCAGTGACGAGGGACAAACACTAATCTATAATTCACCCCTCCACTTT.

This clone has just one count. The chain is built from TRBV6-4 and TRBJ2-3; 8 bases map to TRBD2. V lost 6 bases and J lost 3; bases outside the gene matches: 8. CDR1 and CDR2 (germline): MRHNA, SNTAGT. There are 15 residues in the CDR3. The CDR3 DNA sequence: TGTGCCAGCAGCCCCGGGACTAGTGAGACAGATACGCAGTATTTT. It specifies CASSPGTSETDTQYF.

The CDR3 sequence is CASSFDRVYGYTF. CDR3 nucleotide sequence: TGTGCCAGCAGTTTCGACAGGGTATATGGCTACACCTTC. The chain joins TRBV12-3 or TRBV12-4 to TRBJ1-2, with 7 bases aligning to TRBD1. This CDR3 has 13 amino acids. Losses at the gene ends were 3 bases for V and 5 bases for J; bases not matched to a gene: 3.

The chain joins TRBV11-1 to TRBJ2-1, with TRBD1 matching 7 bases. V lost 5 bases, J lost 4 bases, and 11 bases stayed unmatched. The V gene's germline CDR1 is SGHAT and CDR2 FQDESV (reference sequence). The CDR3 loop spans 16 amino acids. The CDR3 DNA follows: TGTGCCAGCAGCCAAATCACAGGGGCCCAATACAATGAGCAGTTCTTC. Translated, it gives CASSQITGAQYNEQFF.